This paragraph covers one TCR beta chain sequence. Its antigen is not identified. The sample belongs to a study of CXCR3-negative and CXCR3-positive naive CD8 T cells. Study-wide results and limits: Diversity ran similarly high across both naive subsets but far lower in memory CD8+ cells. Greater hydrophobicity was found in TRB CDR3s of CXCR3-positive naive cells than of CXCR3-negative naive cells.

Researchers prepared the TRB cDNA libraries using 5' RACE with UMI labels. From its re-call of the 5' RACE reads, TCRdb lists each CDR3 protein once, without DNA. The record lists about 120,000 distinct CDR3 sequences, of which the ten most abundant hold roughly 0.35%. Per germline, CDR1 MDHEN and CDR2 SYDVKM. This CDR3 contains 15 residues. Phenotypically, naive CD8+ T cells corresponded to CD45RO-CCR7+CD27+CD95-. Material: naive CXCR3+ CD8+ T cells from blood. Indicated subset: CD45RO-CCR7+CD27+CD95- naive CD8+ T cells expressing CXCR3 (TNR3+). This TCR derives from a human donor in good health. Some clones in this sample may be carry-over from other donors' samples. V is TRBV28 and J is TRBJ2-1; TCRdb calls TRBD2, which cannot be checked without DNA. CDR3 loop: CASSSRLAGYNEQFF.